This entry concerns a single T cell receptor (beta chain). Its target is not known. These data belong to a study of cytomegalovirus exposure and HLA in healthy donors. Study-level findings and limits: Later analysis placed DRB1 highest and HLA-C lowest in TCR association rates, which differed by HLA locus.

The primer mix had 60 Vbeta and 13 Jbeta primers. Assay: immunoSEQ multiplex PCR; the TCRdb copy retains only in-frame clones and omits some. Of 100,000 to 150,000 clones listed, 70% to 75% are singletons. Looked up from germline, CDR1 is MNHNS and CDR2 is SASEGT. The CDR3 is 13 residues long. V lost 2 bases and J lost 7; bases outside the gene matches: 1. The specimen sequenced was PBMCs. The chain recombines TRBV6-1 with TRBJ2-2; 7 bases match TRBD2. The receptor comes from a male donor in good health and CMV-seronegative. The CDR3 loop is CASSESGNGELFF. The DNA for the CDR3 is TGTGCCAGCAGTGAAAGCGGGAACGGGGAGCTGTTTTTT.